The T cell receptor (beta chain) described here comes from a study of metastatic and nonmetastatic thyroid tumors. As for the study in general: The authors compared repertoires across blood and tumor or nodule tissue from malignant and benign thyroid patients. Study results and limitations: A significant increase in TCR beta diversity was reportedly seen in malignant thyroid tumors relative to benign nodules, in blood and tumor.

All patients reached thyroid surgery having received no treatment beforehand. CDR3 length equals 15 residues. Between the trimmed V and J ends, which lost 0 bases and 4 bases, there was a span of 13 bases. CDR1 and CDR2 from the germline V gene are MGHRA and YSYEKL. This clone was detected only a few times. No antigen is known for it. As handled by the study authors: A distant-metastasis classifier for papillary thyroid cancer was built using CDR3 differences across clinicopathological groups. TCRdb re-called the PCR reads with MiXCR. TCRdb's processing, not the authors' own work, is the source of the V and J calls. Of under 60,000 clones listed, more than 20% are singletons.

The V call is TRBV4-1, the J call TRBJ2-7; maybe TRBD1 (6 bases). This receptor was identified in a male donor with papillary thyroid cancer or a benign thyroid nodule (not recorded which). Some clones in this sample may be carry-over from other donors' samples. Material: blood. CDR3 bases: TGCGCCAGCAGCCAAGACCGGGGTCAGGGGTACGAGCAGTACTTC. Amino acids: CASSQDRGQGYEQYF.